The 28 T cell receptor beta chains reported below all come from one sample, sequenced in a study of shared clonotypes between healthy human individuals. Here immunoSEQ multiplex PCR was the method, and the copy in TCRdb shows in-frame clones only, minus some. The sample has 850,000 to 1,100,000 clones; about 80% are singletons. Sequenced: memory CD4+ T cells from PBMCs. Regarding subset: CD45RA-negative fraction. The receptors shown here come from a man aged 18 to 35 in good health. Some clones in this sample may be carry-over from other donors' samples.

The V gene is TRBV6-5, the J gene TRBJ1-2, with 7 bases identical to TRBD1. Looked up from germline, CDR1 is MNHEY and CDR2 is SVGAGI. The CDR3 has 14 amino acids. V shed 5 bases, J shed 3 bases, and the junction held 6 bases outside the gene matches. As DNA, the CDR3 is TGTGCCAGCAGTCACAGGGGAGACGACTATGGCTACACCTTC. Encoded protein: CASSHRGDDYGYTF.

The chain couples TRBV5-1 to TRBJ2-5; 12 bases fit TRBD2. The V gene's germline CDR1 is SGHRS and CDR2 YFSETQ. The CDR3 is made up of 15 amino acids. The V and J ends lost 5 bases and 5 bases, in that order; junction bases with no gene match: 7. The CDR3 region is CASRRGLAGPETQYF. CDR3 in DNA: TGCGCCAGCAGAAGAGGACTAGCGGGACCGGAGACCCAGTACTTC.

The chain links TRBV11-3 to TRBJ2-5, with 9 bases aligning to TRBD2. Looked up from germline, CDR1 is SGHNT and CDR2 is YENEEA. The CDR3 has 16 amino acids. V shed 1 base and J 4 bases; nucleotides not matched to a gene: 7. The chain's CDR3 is CASSLGVAGVRETQYF. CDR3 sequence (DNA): TGTGCCAGCAGCTTAGGCGTAGCGGGAGTCAGAGAGACCCAGTACTTC. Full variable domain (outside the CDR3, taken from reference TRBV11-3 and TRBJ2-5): EAGVVQSPRYKIIEKKQPVAFWCNPISGHNTLYWYLQNLGQGPELLIRYENEEAVDDSQLPKDRFSAERLKGVDSTLKIQPAELGDSAVYLCASSLGVAGVRETQYFGPGTRLLVL.

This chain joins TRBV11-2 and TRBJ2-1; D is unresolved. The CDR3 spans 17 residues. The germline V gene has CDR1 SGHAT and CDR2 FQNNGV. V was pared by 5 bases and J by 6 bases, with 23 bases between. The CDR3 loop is CASSPGPPRALPNEQFF. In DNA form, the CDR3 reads TGTGCCAGCAGCCCCGGGCCTCCTAGGGCTCTGCCCAATGAGCAGTTCTTC. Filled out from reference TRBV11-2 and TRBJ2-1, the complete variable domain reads EAGVAQSPRYKIIEKRQSVAFWCNPISGHATLYWYQQILGQGPKLLIQFQNNGVVDDSQLPKDRFSAERLKGVDSTLKIQPAKLEDSAVYLCASSPGPPRALPNEQFFGPGTRLTVL.

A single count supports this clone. This chain's CDR3 is CASSVLVAGDSEQFF. The DNA of the CDR3 is TGTGCCAGCAGTGTATTGGTAGCGGGAGATAGTGAGCAGTTCTTC. The chain has TRBV2 and TRBJ2-1, with TRBD2 identical over 9 bases. CDR1 and CDR2 from the germline V gene are SNHLY and FYNNEI. The ends lost 4 bases at V and 9 bases at J; junction bases unmatched: 10. The CDR3 runs 15 residues.

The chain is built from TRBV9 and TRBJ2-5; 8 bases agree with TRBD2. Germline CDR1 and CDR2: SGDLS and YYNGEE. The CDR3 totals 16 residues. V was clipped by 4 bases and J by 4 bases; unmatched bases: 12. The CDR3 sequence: CASSPREAGVRETQYF. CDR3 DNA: TGTGCCAGCAGCCCCCGTGAAGCGGGAGTAAGAGAGACCCAGTACTTC.

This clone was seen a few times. In DNA, the CDR3 is TGTGCCAGCAGCCCCCCTGGACTAGCGGGAAACATTCAGTACTTC. It translates to CASSPPGLAGNIQYF. The genes are TRBV7-9 and TRBJ2-4, with 11 bases matching TRBD2. Trimming took 5 bases from V and 6 from J; bases not matched to a gene: 6. Germline-derived CDR1 and CDR2 are SEHNR and FQNEAQ (reference sequence). The CDR3 length is 15 residues.

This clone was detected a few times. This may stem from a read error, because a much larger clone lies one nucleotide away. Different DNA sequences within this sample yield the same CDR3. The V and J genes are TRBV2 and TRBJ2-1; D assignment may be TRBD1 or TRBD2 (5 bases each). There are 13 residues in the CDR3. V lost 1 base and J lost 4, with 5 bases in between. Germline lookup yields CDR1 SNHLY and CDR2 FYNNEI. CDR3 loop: CASSEGGYNEQFF. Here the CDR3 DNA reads TGTGCCAGCAGTGAAGGGGGGTACAATGAGCAGTTCTTC.

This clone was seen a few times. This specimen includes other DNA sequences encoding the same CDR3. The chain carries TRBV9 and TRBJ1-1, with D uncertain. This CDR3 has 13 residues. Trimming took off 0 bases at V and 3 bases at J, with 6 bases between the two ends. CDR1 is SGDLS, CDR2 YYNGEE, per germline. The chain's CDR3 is CASSVALDTEAFF. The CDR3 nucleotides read TGTGCCAGCAGCGTAGCTCTGGACACTGAAGCTTTCTTT.

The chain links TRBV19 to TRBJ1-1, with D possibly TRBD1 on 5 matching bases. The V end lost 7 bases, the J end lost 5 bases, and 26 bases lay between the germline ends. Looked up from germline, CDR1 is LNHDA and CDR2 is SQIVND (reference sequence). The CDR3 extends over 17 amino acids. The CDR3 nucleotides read TGTGCCAGTACCCCACCTGGGGCTGTTCCAGCTAGGACTGAAGCTTTCTTT. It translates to CASTPPGAVPARTEAFF.

As DNA, the CDR3 is TGCGCCAGCAGCCAAGGTGGCCTAGCGGGATCTCGCTACGAGCAGTACTTC. This sequence encodes CASSQGGLAGSRYEQYF. The rearrangement links TRBV4-1 to TRBJ2-5, with 9 bases lining up with TRBD2. The tail of the sequence fits TRBJ2-7 better, so the J call may be wrong. The CDR3 has 17 residues. The germline V gene encodes CDR1 MGHRA and CDR2 YSYEKL.

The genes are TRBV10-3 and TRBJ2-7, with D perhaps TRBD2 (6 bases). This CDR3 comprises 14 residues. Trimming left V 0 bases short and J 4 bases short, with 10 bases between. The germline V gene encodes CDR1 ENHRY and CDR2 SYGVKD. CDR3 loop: CAISESWRGYEQYF. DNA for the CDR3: TGTGCCATCAGTGAGTCGTGGCGGGGATACGAGCAGTACTTC.

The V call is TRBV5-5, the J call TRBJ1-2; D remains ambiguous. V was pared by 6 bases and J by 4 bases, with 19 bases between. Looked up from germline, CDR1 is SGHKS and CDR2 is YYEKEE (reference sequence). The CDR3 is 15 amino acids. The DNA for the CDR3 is TGTGCCAGCAACCCCGTGGCCGGGCAGCCCTATGGCTACACCTTC. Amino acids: CASNPVAGQPYGYTF.

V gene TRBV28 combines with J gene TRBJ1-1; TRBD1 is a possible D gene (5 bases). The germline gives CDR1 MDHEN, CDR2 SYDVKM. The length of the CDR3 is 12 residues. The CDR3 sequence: CVIRPGGTEAFF. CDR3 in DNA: TGTGTAATAAGGCCCGGGGGTACTGAAGCTTTCTTT.

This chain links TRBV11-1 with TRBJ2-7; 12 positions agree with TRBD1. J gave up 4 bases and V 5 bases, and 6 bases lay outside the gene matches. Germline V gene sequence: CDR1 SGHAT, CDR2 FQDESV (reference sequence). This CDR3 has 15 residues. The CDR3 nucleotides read TGTGCCAGCAGCGACGGGACAGGGGGCCTTTACGAGCAGTACTTC. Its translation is CASSDGTGGLYEQYF.

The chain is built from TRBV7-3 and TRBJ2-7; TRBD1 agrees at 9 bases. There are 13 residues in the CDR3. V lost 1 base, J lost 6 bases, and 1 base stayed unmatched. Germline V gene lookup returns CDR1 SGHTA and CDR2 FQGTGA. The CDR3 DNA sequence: TGTGCCAGCAGCTTAAGGACAGGGGCCGAGCAGTACTTC. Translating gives CASSLRTGAEQYF.

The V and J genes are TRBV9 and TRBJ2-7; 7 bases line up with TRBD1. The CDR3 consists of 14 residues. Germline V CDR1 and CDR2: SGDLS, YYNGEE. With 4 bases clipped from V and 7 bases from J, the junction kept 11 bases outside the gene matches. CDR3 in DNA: TGTGCCAGCAGCATGGGACCGCTACAGGGGGAGCAGTACTTC. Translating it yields CASSMGPLQGEQYF.

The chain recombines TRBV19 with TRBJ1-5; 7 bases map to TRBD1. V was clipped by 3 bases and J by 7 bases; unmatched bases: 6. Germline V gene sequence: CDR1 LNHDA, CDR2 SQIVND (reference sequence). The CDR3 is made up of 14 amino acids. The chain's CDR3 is CASSIDRARQPQHF. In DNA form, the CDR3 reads TGTGCCAGTAGTATTGACAGGGCCCGACAGCCCCAGCATTTT.

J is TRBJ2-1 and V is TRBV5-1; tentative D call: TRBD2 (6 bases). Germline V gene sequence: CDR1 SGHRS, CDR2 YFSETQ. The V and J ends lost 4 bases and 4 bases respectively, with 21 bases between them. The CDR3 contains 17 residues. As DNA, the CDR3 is TGCGCCAGCAGCATTGCCACGGACGGGAGAGAATACAATGAGCAGTTCTTC. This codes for CASSIATDGREYNEQFF.

The CDR3 is CASSLRAEGSQYF. In DNA, the CDR3 is TGCGCCAGCAGCCTGCGTGCGGAGGGTTCCCAGTACTTC. The genes are TRBV4-1 and TRBJ2-5, with D perhaps matching TRBD2 (6 bases). There are 13 residues in the CDR3. The V end was cut by 4 bases, the J end by 9 bases, with 15 bases between. From germline, CDR1 is MGHRA and CDR2 YSYEKL.

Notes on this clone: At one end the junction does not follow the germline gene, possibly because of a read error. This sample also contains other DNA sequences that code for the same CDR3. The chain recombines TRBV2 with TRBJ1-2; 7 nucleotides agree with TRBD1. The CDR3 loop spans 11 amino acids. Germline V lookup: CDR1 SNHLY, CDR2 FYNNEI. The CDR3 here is CASRGAGGYTF. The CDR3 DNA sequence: TGTGCTAGCAGGGGGGCTGGTGGCTACACCTTC.

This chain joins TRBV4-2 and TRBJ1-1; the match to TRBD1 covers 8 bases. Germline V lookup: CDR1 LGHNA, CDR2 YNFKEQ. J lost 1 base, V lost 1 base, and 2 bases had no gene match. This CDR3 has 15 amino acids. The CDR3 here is CASSQADRENTEAFF. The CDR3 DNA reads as TGTGCCAGCAGCCAAGCGGACAGGGAGAACACTGAAGCTTTCTTT.

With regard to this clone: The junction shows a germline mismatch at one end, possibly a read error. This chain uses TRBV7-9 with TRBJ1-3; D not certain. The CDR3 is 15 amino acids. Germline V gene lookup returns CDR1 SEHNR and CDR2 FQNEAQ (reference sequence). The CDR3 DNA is TGTGCCAGCAGCTCCACCCCCCGTTCTGGAAACACTATATATTTT. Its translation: CASSSTPRSGNTIYF.

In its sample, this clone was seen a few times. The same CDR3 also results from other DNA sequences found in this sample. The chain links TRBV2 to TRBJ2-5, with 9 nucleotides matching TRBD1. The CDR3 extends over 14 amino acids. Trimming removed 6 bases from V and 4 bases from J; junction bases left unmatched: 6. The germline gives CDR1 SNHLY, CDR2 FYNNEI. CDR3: CASRDRGGGETQYF. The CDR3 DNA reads TGTGCCAGCAGGGACAGGGGTGGGGGAGAGACCCAGTACTTC.

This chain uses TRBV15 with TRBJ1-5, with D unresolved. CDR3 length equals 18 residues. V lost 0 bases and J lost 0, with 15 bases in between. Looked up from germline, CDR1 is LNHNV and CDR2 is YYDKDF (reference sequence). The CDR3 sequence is CATSRDWVPDYSNQPQHF. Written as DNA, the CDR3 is TGTGCCACCAGCAGAGATTGGGTTCCTGACTATAGCAATCAGCCCCAGCATTTT.

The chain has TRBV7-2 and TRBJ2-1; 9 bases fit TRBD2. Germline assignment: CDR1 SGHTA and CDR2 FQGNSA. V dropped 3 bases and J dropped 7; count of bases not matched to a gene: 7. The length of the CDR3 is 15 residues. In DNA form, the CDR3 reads TGTGCCAGCAGCTTCCCAGCGGGAGGTGAAAATGAGCAGTTCTTC. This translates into CASSFPAGGENEQFF. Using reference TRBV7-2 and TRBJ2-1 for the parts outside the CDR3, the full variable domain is GAGVSQSPSNKVTEKGKDVELRCDPISGHTALYWYRQSLGQGLEFLIYFQGNSAPDKSGLPSDRFSAERTGGSVSTLTIQRTQQEDSAVYLCASSFPAGGENEQFFGPGTRLTVL.

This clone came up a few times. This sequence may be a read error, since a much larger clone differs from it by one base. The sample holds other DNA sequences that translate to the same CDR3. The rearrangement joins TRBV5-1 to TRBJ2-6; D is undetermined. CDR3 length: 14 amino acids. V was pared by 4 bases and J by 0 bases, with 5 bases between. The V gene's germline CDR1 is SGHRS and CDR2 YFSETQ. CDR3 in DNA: TGCGCCAGCAGCCCCCCCTCTGGGGCCAACGTCCTGACTTTC. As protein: CASSPPSGANVLTF.

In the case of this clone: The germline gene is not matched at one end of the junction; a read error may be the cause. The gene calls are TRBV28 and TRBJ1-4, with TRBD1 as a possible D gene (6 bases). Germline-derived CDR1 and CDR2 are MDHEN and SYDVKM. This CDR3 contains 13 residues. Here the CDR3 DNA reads TGTGCCAGCACTTTACAGGGTACTGAAAAACTGTTTTTT. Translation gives CASTLQGTEKLFF. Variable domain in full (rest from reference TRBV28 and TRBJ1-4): DVKVTQSSRYLVKRTGEKVFLECVQDMDHENMFWYRQDPGLGLRLIYFSYDVKMKEKGDIPEGYSVSREKKERFSLILESASTNQTSMYLCASTLQGTEKLFFGSGTQLSVL.